This T cell receptor beta chain is from a study of T cell changes during pregnancy in multiple sclerosis. The J segment lost 8 bases and the V segment lost 0 bases, leaving 12 bases of the junction unmatched. The germline V gene encodes CDR1 SGDLS and CDR2 YYNGEE. CDR3 length: 17 amino acids. Assay used: immunoSEQ multiplex PCR; TCRdb lists only in-frame clones, some missing. The sample consists of tens of thousands of clones, around nine tenths of them appearing once. V is TRBV9 and J is TRBJ2-1; 9 bases line up with TRBD2. The sequencing used CD8+ T cells from peripheral blood mononuclear cells, collected before pregnancy. This clonotype originated in a female donor with multiple sclerosis, enrolled in a pregnancy study. The CDR3 DNA follows: TGTGCCAGCAGCGTAGCTACAGCGGCTAGCGGGGTATATGAGCAGTTCTTC. Translating it yields CASSVATAASGVYEQFF.